This entry lists 15 T cell receptor beta chains sequenced from one sample in a study of vaccination effects on CD4 cells after COVID-19. Antigen-specific CD4+ T cells expanded by the ViraFEST assay with viral peptide pools were then sequenced. Following a roughly 11-day culture, CD4+ T cells were purified. Previously uninfected by SARS-CoV-2, the vaccine recipients also showed negative nucleocapsid antibodies. Measured with immunoSEQ multiplex PCR; TCRdb has only the in-frame clones, and not every one. The table includes 60,000 to 65,000 clones, about 80% detected once. These TCRs are of unknown antigen specificity. The specimen was CD4+ T cells from PBMCs cultured with HCoV-OC43 spike peptides, collected before COVID-19 vaccination. The subset is: HCoV-OC43 spike overlapping peptide pool stimulation. Receptors were obtained from a human donor who received a COVID-19 vaccine.

On this clone itself: The sample has other DNA sequences that encode this CDR3 too. V usage is TRBV18 and J usage is TRBJ1-1; no firm D call. The CDR3 consists of 14 residues. Germline CDR1 and CDR2: KGHSH and LQKENI. V lost 2 bases, J lost 0 bases, and 7 bases lay in between. CDR3 bases: TGTGCCAGCTCACCAGGGAGGATGAACACTGAAGCTTTCTTT. It specifies CASSPGRMNTEAFF.

This clone occurred once. The rearrangement joins TRBV6-6 to TRBJ2-7, with D possibly called TRBD1 or TRBD2 (5 bases each). Germline values: CDR1 MNHNY, CDR2 SVGAGI (reference sequence). CDR3 length: 14 residues. V lost 5 bases and J lost 4, with 15 bases in between. As DNA, the CDR3 is TGTGCCAGCAGTGGGGGTATTCGGGCTTACGAGCAGTACGTC. This codes for CASSGGIRAYEQYV.

V is TRBV19 and J is TRBJ2-3; 7 positions match TRBD1. This CDR3 contains 16 residues. CDR1 LNHDA and CDR2 SQIVND come from the germline V gene (reference sequence). Trimming took 4 bases from V and 0 from J; bases not matched to a gene: 7. The CDR3 coding sequence is TGTGCCAGTAGTAACTCACAGGGGCGGAGCACAGATACGCAGTATTTT. It is translated as CASSNSQGRSTDTQYF.

This clone was counted between two and nine times. V is TRBV3-1 (or the pseudogene TRBV3-2) and J is TRBJ1-6; 9 bases fit TRBD1. This CDR3 is 16 amino acids long. Per germline, CDR1 LGHDT and CDR2 YNNKEL (reference sequence). V shed 1 base, J shed 7 bases, and the junction held 5 bases outside the gene matches. The DNA for the CDR3 is TGTGCCAGCAGCCAAGGAGCCGGGACAGGGAATTCACCCCTCCACTTT. Its translation: CASSQGAGTGNSPLHF.

This clone appeared once. J is TRBJ2-7 and V is TRBV5-6; D not certain. The V gene lost 5 bases and the J gene lost 0 bases, with 12 bases spanning the gap. This CDR3 contains 14 residues. Germline-derived CDR1 and CDR2 are SGHDT and YYEEEE. The CDR3 reads CASRDGRSSYEQYV. The CDR3 DNA reads TGTGCCAGCAGGGACGGACGGAGCTCCTACGAGCAGTACGTC.

The chain uses TRBV30 and TRBJ1-4, with D uncertain. The V gene lost 2 bases and the J gene lost 8 bases, with 9 bases spanning the gap. Germline V CDR1 and CDR2: GTSNPN, SVGIG (reference sequence). The CDR3 consists of 12 residues. The CDR3 nucleotides read TGTGCCTGGAGTCTCCGAGGGGAAAAACTGTTTTTT. Amino acid sequence: CAWSLRGEKLFF.

The V and J genes are TRBV2 and TRBJ2-2, with 8 bases that match TRBD1. The CDR3 extends over 15 amino acids. CDR1 and CDR2 (germline): SNHLY, FYNNEI. Unmatched junction bases numbered 8, after V lost 7 bases and J lost 4 bases. The DNA for the CDR3 is TGTGCCAGCAAAATACAGGGGGATGGCACCGGGGAGCTGTTTTTT. Residues: CASKIQGDGTGELFF.

J is TRBJ2-5 and V is TRBV14, with 14 bases matching TRBD2. J was trimmed by 5 bases and V by 4 bases; bases with no gene match: 12. The CDR3 spans 18 residues. From germline, CDR1 is SGHDN and CDR2 FVKESK. The DNA of the CDR3 is TGTGCCAGCAGCCGAAAGTTGACTAGCGGGGGGGCCGGGGAGACCCAGTACTTC. Translating gives CASSRKLTSGGAGETQYF.

The V and J genes are TRBV15 and TRBJ1-2; D gene ambiguous. Trimming left V 0 bases short and J 5 bases short, with 13 bases between. Germline V gene lookup returns CDR1 LNHNV and CDR2 YYDKDF (reference sequence). The CDR3 is 15 amino acids. In DNA form, the CDR3 reads TGTGCCACCAGCAGAGATAGGGCAGACCAGTATGGCTACACCTTC. Amino acid sequence: CATSRDRADQYGYTF.

The rearrangement uses TRBV19 and TRBJ2-7, with 10 nucleotides matching TRBD1. Germline CDR1 LNHDA, CDR2 SQIVND (reference sequence). The CDR3 covers 14 residues. Germline trimming cut 4 bases from V and 4 bases from J; bases unmatched to any gene: 4. In DNA, the CDR3 is TGTGCCAGTAGTAAAGGGACAGGGGTGTACGAGCAGTACGTC. This encodes CASSKGTGVYEQYV.

The chain employs TRBV5-1 and TRBJ2-3, with D possibly matching TRBD2 (5 bases). The CDR3 totals 13 residues. Germline V gene lookup returns CDR1 SGHRS and CDR2 YFSETQ. V lost 6 bases, J lost 1 base, and 9 bases lay in between. The CDR3 DNA is TGCGCCAGCATGGTCGGGGGCACAGATACGCAGTATTTT. Its translation is CASMVGGTDTQYF.

A single count supports this clone. J is TRBJ1-2 and V is TRBV7-9, with 8 nucleotides matching TRBD1. The CDR3 is 14 residues long. V lost 3 bases, J lost 6 bases, and 6 bases stayed unmatched. Germline V gene data show CDR1 as SEHNR and CDR2 as FQNEAQ (reference sequence). CDR3 sequence (DNA): TGTGCCAGCAGCTTGCCGGGACAGGTTCATGGCTACACCTTC. Translation gives CASSLPGQVHGYTF.

V gene TRBV7-9 combines with J gene TRBJ1-6; TRBD1 agrees at 7 bases. The V gene end was trimmed by 11 bases and the J gene end by 7 bases; junction bases not matched to a gene: 8. Germline V CDR1 and CDR2: SEHNR, FQNEAQ (reference sequence). This CDR3 comprises 13 residues. CDR3 DNA: TGTGCCGGGACACAGGGGAACAATTCACCCCTCCACTTT. It yields the protein CAGTQGNNSPLHF.

This chain uses TRBV3-1 (or the pseudogene TRBV3-2) with TRBJ1-1; D is uncertain. The V end was cut by 4 bases, the J end by 2 bases, with 11 bases between. Germline-derived CDR1 and CDR2 are LGHDT and YNNKEL (reference sequence). This CDR3 contains 14 residues. CDR3 residues: CASSRAGLNTEAFF. The CDR3 nucleotides read TGTGCCAGCAGCCGGGCGGGCTTAAACACTGAAGCTTTCTTT.

The chain links TRBV10-1 to TRBJ2-2; D is uncertain. This CDR3 has 12 amino acids. The V end lost 0 bases, the J end lost 7 bases, and 3 bases lay between the germline ends. Germline assignment: CDR1 WNHNN and CDR2 SYGVQD (reference sequence). The CDR3 DNA reads TGCGCCAGCAGTGAGTCTGTCGGGGAGCTGTTTTTT. Protein: CASSESVGELFF.